The 29 T cell receptor beta chains below come from one sample, sequenced in a study of T cell responses to AZD1222 COVID-19 vaccine. Profiled with immunoSEQ multiplex PCR; TCRdb holds only in-frame clones, not every one. The profile shows under 95,000 clones, approximately 90% of them singletons. Sequencing was performed on peripheral blood, taken on day 0 of AZD1222 vaccination. Receptor source: an adult in good health.

V is TRBV5-5 and J is TRBJ1-4; D is possibly TRBD1 (5 bases). Trimming left V 0 bases short and J 7 bases short, with 13 bases between. The CDR3 has 15 amino acids. Germline V gives CDR1 SGHKS, CDR2 YYEKEE (reference sequence). DNA of the CDR3: TGTGCCAGCAGCTTGGTCGGGGGTTACGGTGAAAAACTGTTTTTT. Translating it yields CASSLVGGYGEKLFF.

The chain recombines TRBV12-5 with TRBJ2-7; perhaps TRBD1 as D (5 bases). Trimming cost V 5 bases and J 6 bases, with 17 bases left between them. This CDR3 has 14 amino acids. Germline V gene data show CDR1 as LGHNT and CDR2 as FRNRAP. The chain's CDR3 is CASGGGSRVPEQYF. In DNA, the CDR3 is TGTGCTAGTGGTGGCGGAAGCAGGGTCCCCGAGCAGTACTTC.

The chain has TRBV2 and TRBJ1-1, with D uncertain. V lost 5 bases and J 0 bases, leaving 4 bases between the germline ends. Germline CDR1 and CDR2: SNHLY and FYNNEI. The CDR3 runs to 12 residues. This CDR3 reads CASSIMNTEAFF. In nucleotides, the CDR3 is TGTGCCAGCAGTATAATGAACACTGAAGCTTTCTTT.

The chain joins TRBV6-5 to TRBJ1-2; D is unresolved. The CDR3 has 13 amino acids. The V gene's germline CDR1 is MNHEY and CDR2 SVGAGI. V dropped 2 bases and J dropped 2 bases, with 6 bases sitting between them. The CDR3 bases are TGTGCCAGCAGTTACGCAGGAAACTATGGCTACACCTTC. Its protein product is CASSYAGNYGYTF.

The gene calls are TRBV6-1 and TRBJ2-1; D remains unclear. The V end was cut by 4 bases, the J end by 6 bases, with 7 bases between. The CDR3 contains 12 residues. Germline V gene data show CDR1 as MNHNS and CDR2 as SASEGT. The CDR3 region has the DNA TGTGCCAGCAGTGCAGCTGGCAATGAGCAGTTCTTC. The encoded protein is CASSAAGNEQFF.

Note on this clone: The DNA is omitted, as the CDR3 cannot be located on it reliably, and the CDR3 follows TCRdb's listing. The gene calls are TRBV7-9 and TRBJ2-1. The CDR3 adds up to 16 amino acids, both ends counted. Germline CDR1 is SEHNR and CDR2 is FQNEAQ (reference sequence). The CDR3: CASSLARSPSGREQFF.

The chain couples TRBV14 to TRBJ1-4, with D possibly TRBD1 on 6 matching bases. V was shortened by 4 bases and J by 7 bases, with 19 bases between the two germline ends. This CDR3 has 16 amino acids. Germline assignment: CDR1 SGHDN and CDR2 FVKESK. This CDR3 reads CASSPTGPKAGEKLFF. CDR3 bases: TGTGCCAGCAGCCCCACAGGGCCCAAAGCGGGTGAAAAACTGTTTTTT. The complete variable domain, with remaining parts taken from reference TRBV14 and TRBJ1-4, reads EAGVTQFPSHSVIEKGQTVTLRCDPISGHDNLYWYRRVMGKEIKFLLHFVKESKQDESGMPNNRFLAERTGGTYSTLKVQPAELEDSGVYFCASSPTGPKAGEKLFFGSGTQLSVL.

V is TRBV3-1 (or the pseudogene TRBV3-2) and J is TRBJ1-2; D not certain. This CDR3 has 15 amino acids. CDR1 LGHDT and CDR2 YNNKEL come from the germline V gene (reference sequence). Between the trimmed V and J ends, which lost 5 bases and 6 bases, there was a span of 19 bases. The CDR3 nucleotides are TGTGCCAGCAGCATAACCTCGGTAGGCTCACATGGCTACACCTTC. Its protein product is CASSITSVGSHGYTF.

This clone is a singleton in its sample. The V gene is TRBV6-2 or TRBV6-3, the J gene TRBJ2-1, with TRBD2 as a possible D gene (7 bases). Germline loops: CDR1 MNHEY, CDR2 SVGEGT. The V end was cut by 0 bases, the J end by 8 bases, with 14 bases between. The CDR3 is 15 amino acids. CDR3 in DNA: TGTGCCAGCAGTTACTCCGGAGGGGGGGGCGATGAGCAGTTCTTC. Protein product: CASSYSGGGGDEQFF.

The chain uses TRBV3-1 (or the pseudogene TRBV3-2) and TRBJ1-6; 8 bases agree with TRBD1. Germline V lookup: CDR1 LGHDT, CDR2 YNNKEL (reference sequence). After removal of 5 bases from V and 2 bases from J, the junction contained 8 bases not matched to a gene. The CDR3 covers 17 residues. The CDR3: CASSSRQGRTYNSPLHF. DNA for the CDR3: TGTGCCAGCAGCTCCCGACAGGGGAGGACCTATAATTCACCCCTCCACTTT.

The V and J genes are TRBV5-4 and TRBJ2-5; TRBD2 might be the D (6 bases). V shed 4 bases and J shed 5 bases, with 18 bases lying between them. Germline CDR1 is SGHNT and CDR2 is YYREEE (reference sequence). The CDR3 consists of 15 residues. CDR3 protein: CASSLDEGRLETQYF. In nucleotides, the CDR3 is TGTGCCAGCAGCCTCGACGAGGGGAGGTTGGAGACCCAGTACTTC.

This chain uses TRBV6-2 or TRBV6-3 with TRBJ2-2; D assignment may be TRBD1 or TRBD2 (6 bases each). The CDR3 is 14 residues long. The germline gives CDR1 MNHEY, CDR2 SVGEGT. Trimming shortened V by 3 bases and J by 6 bases, and 11 bases separated the two germline ends. This chain's CDR3 is CASSYRRGPGELFF. The CDR3 region has the DNA TGTGCCAGCAGTTATCGACGGGGGCCCGGGGAGCTGTTTTTT.

This chain joins TRBV10-1 and TRBJ1-2, with unresolved D. Germline V CDR1 and CDR2: WNHNN, SYGVQD (reference sequence). The CDR3 has 13 amino acids. The V and J ends lost 1 base and 4 bases respectively, with 7 bases between them. The CDR3 sequence: CASSEYGTYGYTF. The CDR3 region has the DNA TGCGCCAGCAGTGAGTACGGCACCTATGGCTACACCTTC.

The CDR3 DNA reads TGTGCCAGTAGTATAGGGAGACTCAGGGGGAAGAACACTGAAGCTTTCTTT. Amino acids: CASSIGRLRGKNTEAFF. The V and J genes are TRBV19 and TRBJ1-1, with TRBD1 matching over 7 bases. The CDR3 runs 17 residues. Germline-derived CDR1 and CDR2 are LNHDA and SQIVND (reference sequence). After removal of 1 base from V and 1 base from J, the junction contained 9 bases not matched to a gene.

The chain joins TRBV5-1 to TRBJ2-1; 11 bases agree with TRBD2. Germline CDR1 is SGHRS and CDR2 is YFSETQ. Trimming at V came to 4 bases and at J to 10 bases, leaving 7 bases not matched to a gene. The CDR3 is made up of 14 amino acids. The CDR3 DNA reads TGCGCCAGCAGCGCTGGGACTAGCGGATCAGAGCAGTTCTTC. Amino acid sequence: CASSAGTSGSEQFF.

The V call is TRBV29-1, the J call TRBJ2-2, with TRBD1 matching 7 bases. Germline trimming cut 6 bases from V and 2 bases from J; bases unmatched to any gene: 15. CDR3 length equals 17 residues. The germline V gene has CDR1 SQVTM and CDR2 ANQGSEA. The CDR3 loop reads CSVADRSGNPNTGELFF. The CDR3 bases are TGCAGCGTGGCGGACAGGTCAGGCAATCCAAACACCGGGGAGCTGTTTTTT.

The chain recombines TRBV4-2 with TRBJ1-2, with D possibly being TRBD1 (5 bases). With 1 base removed from V and 3 bases from J, the gap between germline ends came to 9 bases. CDR1 LGHNA and CDR2 YNFKEQ come from the germline V gene. This CDR3 spans 14 amino acids. The CDR3 DNA reads TGTGCCAGCAGCCAAGGACAGTCTGACTATGGCTACACCTTC. This translates into CASSQGQSDYGYTF.

This CDR3 is CASSLVGPLNQPQHF. Here the CDR3 DNA reads TGTGCCAGCAGCTTAGTTGGGCCCCTCAATCAGCCCCAGCATTTT. This rearrangement joins TRBV7-2 to TRBJ1-5; no clear D. Germline CDR1 SGHTA, CDR2 FQGNSA. Trimming took 1 base from V and 3 from J, leaving 10 bases between them. This CDR3 contains 15 residues.

This sequence joins TRBV9 and TRBJ2-5, with 9 bases that match TRBD2. From germline, CDR1 is SGDLS and CDR2 YYNGEE. V lost 1 base and J lost 4; bases outside the gene matches: 5. The CDR3 has 15 amino acids. The CDR3 loop is CASSVFSGGGETQYF. For the CDR3, the DNA is TGTGCCAGCAGCGTATTTAGCGGGGGCGGAGAGACCCAGTACTTC.

The chain has TRBV5-8 and TRBJ1-5; D unresolved. With 1 base removed from V and 3 bases from J, the gap between germline ends came to 5 bases. The CDR3 extends over 13 amino acids. CDR1 is SGHTS and CDR2 is YDEGEE in the germline V gene. CDR3 loop: CASSLTVNQPQHF. CDR3 DNA: TGTGCCAGCAGCTTGACAGTCAATCAGCCCCAGCATTTT.

The chain combines TRBV5-1 with TRBJ2-7; maybe TRBD1 (5 bases). CDR1 and CDR2 (germline): SGHRS, YFSETQ. The V gene lost 1 base and the J gene lost 2 bases, with 13 bases spanning the gap. The CDR3 is made up of 15 amino acids. The CDR3 here is CASSLTAGPAYEQYF. The CDR3 DNA follows: TGCGCCAGCAGCTTGACGGCAGGGCCTGCCTACGAGCAGTACTTC. Supplemented by reference TRBV5-1 and TRBJ2-7, the full variable domain reads KAGVTQTPRYLIKTRGQQVTLSCSPISGHRSVSWYQQTPGQGLQFLFEYFSETQRNKGNFPGRFSGRQFSNSRSEMNVSTLELGDSALYLCASSLTAGPAYEQYFGPGTRLTVT.

The chain uses TRBV9 and TRBJ1-1, with D unresolved. This CDR3 contains 14 residues. In germline, CDR1 is SGDLS, CDR2 YYNGEE. Trimming pared 0 bases from V and 5 bases from J, leaving 11 bases between. CDR3 protein: CASSVAVGGTEAFF. The DNA of the CDR3 is TGTGCCAGCAGCGTAGCGGTGGGTGGTACTGAAGCTTTCTTT.

The chain couples TRBV19 to TRBJ2-6; D is perhaps TRBD1 (6 bases). Germline CDR1 and CDR2: LNHDA and SQIVND (reference sequence). Trimming took 4 bases from V and 1 from J, leaving 8 bases between them. The CDR3 is 15 residues long. CDR3 protein: CASSTQGSGANVLTF. The CDR3 DNA follows: TGTGCCAGTAGTACCCAGGGGTCTGGGGCCAACGTCCTGACTTTC.

The chain combines TRBV5-1 with TRBJ2-5, with a tentative D call TRBD1 (7 bases). Germline V gives CDR1 SGHRS, CDR2 YFSETQ. V lost 3 bases and J lost 4, with 13 bases in between. This CDR3 is 14 amino acids long. CDR3 sequence reads: CASSSGGGRETQYF. The DNA of the CDR3 is TGCGCCAGCAGCTCTGGAGGGGGCCGAGAGACCCAGTACTTC.

This clone has just one count. The J gene is TRBJ1-1, the V gene TRBV24-1, with 7 bases aligning to TRBD1. Germline loops: CDR1 KGHDR, CDR2 SFDVKD. The junction had 10 bases not matched to a gene; V was cut back by 1 base and J by 0 bases. The CDR3 extends over 18 amino acids. The CDR3 DNA reads TGTGCCACCAGTGATTTCGACAGGGTCGAGGGAATGAACACTGAAGCTTTCTTT. Protein: CATSDFDRVEGMNTEAFF.

V and J are TRBV6-5 and TRBJ2-2, with D perhaps matching TRBD2 (6 bases). Germline V gives CDR1 MNHEY, CDR2 SVGAGI. This CDR3 has 15 amino acids. V lost 0 bases to trimming and J lost 5 bases, with 10 bases between them. The CDR3 region is CASSYSPAGTGELFF. CDR3 DNA sequence: TGTGCCAGCAGTTACTCCCCCGCGGGAACCGGGGAGCTGTTTTTT.

V and J are TRBV10-3 and TRBJ2-4, with D unresolved. V was pared by 4 bases and J by 2 bases, with 12 bases between. The length of the CDR3 is 15 residues. CDR1 is ENHRY and CDR2 is SYGVKD in the germline V gene. The CDR3, as DNA: TGTGCCATCAGTGGCCCCGATACTTCCAAAAACATTCAGTACTTC. It codes for CAISGPDTSKNIQYF.

V is TRBV5-1 and J is TRBJ1-2; 7 bases match TRBD1. CDR1 is SGHRS and CDR2 is YFSETQ in the germline V gene. Losses at the gene ends were 0 bases for V and 7 bases for J; bases not matched to a gene: 3. This CDR3 spans 13 amino acids. Here the CDR3 DNA reads TGCGCCAGCAGCTTGGAGAGGGGGCTTGGCTACACCTTC. Amino acid sequence: CASSLERGLGYTF.

This chain links TRBV18 with TRBJ2-5; D possibly matches TRBD1 or TRBD2 (5 bases each). This CDR3 contains 13 residues. CDR1 and CDR2 from the germline V gene are KGHSH and LQKENI. V lost 4 bases and J lost 11, with 17 bases in between. The CDR3 nucleotides read TGTGCCAGCTCACACCGGGACCTCCCTTCTCAGTACTTC. Amino acids: CASSHRDLPSQYF.